The next 2 T cell receptor beta chains were all read from a single sample in a study of cytomegalovirus exposure and HLA in healthy donors. The PCR contained 60 Vbeta and 13 Jbeta primers. Some clones are missing from TCRdb's copy, which holds only in-frame ones; the method was immunoSEQ multiplex PCR. The data contain some 180,000 clones, roughly nine tenths of them seen just once; the ten biggest clones take up under 1.2%. The sequencing sample was made of PBMCs. The receptors come from a boy between 2 and 15 years old in good health and CMV-seronegative.

This clone was recorded only once. The J gene is TRBJ2-5, the V gene TRBV7-9; TRBD1 matches 7 bases. Trimming cost V 3 bases and J 5 bases; bases outside gene matches: 9. The germline V gene has CDR1 SEHNR and CDR2 FQNEAQ (reference sequence). CDR3 length: 15 amino acids. CDR3 nucleotide sequence: TGTGCCAGCAGCTTGAAAGGGGGCGAGACGGAGACCCAGTACTTC. Translating gives CASSLKGGETETQYF.

The chain couples TRBV7-3 to TRBJ2-1; the match to TRBD2 covers 12 bases. With 2 bases clipped from V and 5 bases from J, the junction kept 1 base outside the gene matches. Per the germline V gene, CDR1 is SGHTA and CDR2 is FQGTGA. The CDR3 covers 15 residues. The CDR3 is CASSLGLAGNNEQFF. The CDR3 DNA follows: TGTGCCAGCAGCTTAGGACTAGCGGGGAACAATGAGCAGTTCTTC.